This entry is about one TCR beta chain. These data originate in a study of blood T cell repertoires in COVID-19. Study background: Some COVID-19 samples were acute and others convalescent; all came from the United States, Italy and Spain. T cells, B-cell-depleted T cells, or PBMCs supplied cDNA or gDNA.

There are 14 residues in the CDR3. The ends lost 5 bases at V and 5 bases at J; junction bases unmatched: 8. Germline V gives CDR1 LNHDA, CDR2 SQIVND (reference sequence). Per the original data handling: Nucleated cell counts were estimated from reference gene primer amplification. Here immunoSEQ multiplex PCR was the method, and the copy in TCRdb shows in-frame clones only, minus some. The V and J calls and clone size come from that table; D and trimming were worked out from the DNA. This table holds over 150,000 clones, more than 75% found once. J is TRBJ2-5 and V is TRBV19; 7 nucleotides match TRBD1. Sequenced sample: peripheral blood. This sequence originates from a man aged 40-55 years with acute or convalescent COVID-19. CDR3 in amino acids: CASSSSTGWETQYF. In nucleotides, the CDR3 is TGTGCCAGTAGTTCATCGACAGGGTGGGAGACCCAGTACTTC.